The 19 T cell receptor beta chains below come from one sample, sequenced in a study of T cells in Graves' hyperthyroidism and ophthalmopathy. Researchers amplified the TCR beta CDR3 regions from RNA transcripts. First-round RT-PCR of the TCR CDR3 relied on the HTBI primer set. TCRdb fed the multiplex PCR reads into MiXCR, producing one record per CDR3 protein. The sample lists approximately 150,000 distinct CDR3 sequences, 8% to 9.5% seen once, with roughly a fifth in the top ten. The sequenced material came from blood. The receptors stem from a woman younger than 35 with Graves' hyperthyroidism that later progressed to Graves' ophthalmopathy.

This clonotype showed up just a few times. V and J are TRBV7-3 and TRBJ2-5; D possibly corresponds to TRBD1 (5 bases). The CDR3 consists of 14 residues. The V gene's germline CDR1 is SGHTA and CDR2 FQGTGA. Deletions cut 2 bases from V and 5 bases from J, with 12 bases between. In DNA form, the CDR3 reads TGTGCCAGCAGCTTATCCCCAGGGTTGGAGACCCAGTACTTC. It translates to CASSLSPGLETQYF.

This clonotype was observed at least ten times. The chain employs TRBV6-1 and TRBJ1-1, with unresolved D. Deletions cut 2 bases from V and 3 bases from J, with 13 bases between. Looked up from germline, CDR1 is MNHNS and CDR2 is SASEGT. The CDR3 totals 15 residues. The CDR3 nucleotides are TGTGCCAGCAGTGAAACCACCCCTCGGGACACTGAAGCTTTCTTT. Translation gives CASSETTPRDTEAFF.

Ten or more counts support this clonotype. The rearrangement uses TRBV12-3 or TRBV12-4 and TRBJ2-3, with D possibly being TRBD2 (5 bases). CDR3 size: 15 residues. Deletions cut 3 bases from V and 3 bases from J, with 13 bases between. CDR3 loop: CASSFASRGTDTQYF. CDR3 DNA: TGTGCCAGCAGTTTCGCAAGCCGAGGGACAGATACGCAGTATTTT.

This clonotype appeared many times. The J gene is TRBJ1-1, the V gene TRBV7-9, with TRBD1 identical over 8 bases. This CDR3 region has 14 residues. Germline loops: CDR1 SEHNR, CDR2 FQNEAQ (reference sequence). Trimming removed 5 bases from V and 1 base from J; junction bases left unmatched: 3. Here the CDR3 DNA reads TGTGCCAGCAGCACTGGGACAGGGAACACTGAAGCTTTCTTT. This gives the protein CASSTGTGNTEAFF. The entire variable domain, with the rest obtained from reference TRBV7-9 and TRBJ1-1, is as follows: DTGVSQNPRHKITKRGQNVTFRCDPISEHNRLYWYRQTLGQGPEFLTYFQNEAQLEKSRLLSDRFSAERPKGSFSTLEIQRTEQGDSAMYLCASSTGTGNTEAFFGQGTRLTVV.

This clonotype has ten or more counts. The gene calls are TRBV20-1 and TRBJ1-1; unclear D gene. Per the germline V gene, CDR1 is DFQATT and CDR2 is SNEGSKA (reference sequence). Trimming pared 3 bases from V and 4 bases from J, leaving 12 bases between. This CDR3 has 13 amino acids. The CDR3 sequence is CSARAPPVTEAFF. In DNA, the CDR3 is TGCAGTGCTAGGGCGCCACCGGTCACTGAAGCTTTCTTT.

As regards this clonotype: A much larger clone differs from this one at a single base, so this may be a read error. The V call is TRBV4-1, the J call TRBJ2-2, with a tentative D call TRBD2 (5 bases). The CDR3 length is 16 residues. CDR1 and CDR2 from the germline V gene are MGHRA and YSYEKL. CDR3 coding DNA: TGCGCCAGCAGCCAAGTGATGCAGATTCTCACCGGGGAGCTGCTTTTT. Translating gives CASSQVMQILTGELLF.

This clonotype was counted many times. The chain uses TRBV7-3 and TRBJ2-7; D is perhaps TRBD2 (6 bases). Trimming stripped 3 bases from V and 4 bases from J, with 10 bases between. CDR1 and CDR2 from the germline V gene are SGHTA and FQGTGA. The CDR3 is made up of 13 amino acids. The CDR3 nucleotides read TGTGCCAGCAGCTTGGGGAGGCGGTACGAGCAGTACTTC. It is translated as CASSLGRRYEQYF.

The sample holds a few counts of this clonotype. The CDR3 bases are TGTGCCAGCAGCGCCGGACTAGCAGAGACCCAGTACTTC. It is translated as CASSAGLAETQYF. This sequence joins TRBV7-2 and TRBJ2-5; 8 nucleotides align to TRBD2. The CDR3 has 13 amino acids. CDR1 and CDR2 from the germline V gene are SGHTA and FQGNSA. Losses at the gene ends were 5 bases for V and 4 bases for J; bases not matched to a gene: 3.

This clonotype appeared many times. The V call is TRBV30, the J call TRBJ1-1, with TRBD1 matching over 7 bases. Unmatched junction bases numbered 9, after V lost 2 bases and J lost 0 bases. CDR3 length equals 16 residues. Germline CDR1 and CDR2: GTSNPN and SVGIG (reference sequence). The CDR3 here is CAWSKREGAMNTEAFF. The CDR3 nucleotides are TGTGCCTGGAGTAAGAGGGAGGGGGCTATGAACACTGAAGCTTTCTTT.

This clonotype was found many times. CDR3 protein: CASTAAAGQETQYF. DNA of the CDR3: TGTGCCAGCACAGCTGCGGCGGGCCAAGAGACCCAGTACTTC. The chain is built from TRBV7-9 and TRBJ2-5; weak D call: TRBD2 (5 bases). Trimming removed 7 bases at V and 1 base at J, with 13 bases between. CDR3 length: 14 residues. CDR1 is SEHNR and CDR2 is FQNEAQ in the germline V gene (reference sequence).

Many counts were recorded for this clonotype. CDR3 sequence: CASSQVGISYEQYF. The CDR3 region has the DNA TGTGCCAGCAGCCAAGTCGGAATCTCCTACGAGCAGTACTTC. This chain uses TRBV3-1 with TRBJ2-7; D not certain. This CDR3 contains 14 residues. V gave up 1 base and J gave up 0 bases, with 7 bases separating them. Germline V gene lookup returns CDR1 LGHDT and CDR2 YNNKEL (reference sequence).

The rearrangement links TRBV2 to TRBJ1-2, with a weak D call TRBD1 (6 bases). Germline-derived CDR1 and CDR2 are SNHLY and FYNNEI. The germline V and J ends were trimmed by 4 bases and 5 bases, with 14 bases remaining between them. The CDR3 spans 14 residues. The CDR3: CASSGTAAHYGYTF. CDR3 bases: TGTGCCAGCAGTGGGACAGCAGCCCATTATGGCTACACCTTC.

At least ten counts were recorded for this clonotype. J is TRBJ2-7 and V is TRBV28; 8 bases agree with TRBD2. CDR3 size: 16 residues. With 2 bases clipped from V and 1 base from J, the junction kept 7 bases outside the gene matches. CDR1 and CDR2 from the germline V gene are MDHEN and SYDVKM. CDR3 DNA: TGTGCCAGCAGTTTACCTAGCGGGCAACCTTCCTACGAGCAGTACTTC. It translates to CASSLPSGQPSYEQYF.

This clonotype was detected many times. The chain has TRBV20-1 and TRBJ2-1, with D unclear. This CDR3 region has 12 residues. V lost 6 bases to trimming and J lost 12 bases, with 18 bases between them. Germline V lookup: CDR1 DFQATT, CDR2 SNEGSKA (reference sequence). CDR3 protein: CSATTNKPGQFF. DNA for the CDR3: TGCAGTGCCACGACCAATAAACCCGGGCAGTTCTTC.

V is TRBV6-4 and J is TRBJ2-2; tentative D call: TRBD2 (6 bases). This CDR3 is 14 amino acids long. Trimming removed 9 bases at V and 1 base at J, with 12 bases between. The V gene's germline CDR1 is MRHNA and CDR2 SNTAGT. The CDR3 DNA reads TGTGCCAGTTCCCGGGAGAGGAACACCGGGGAGCTGTTTTTT. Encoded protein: CASSRERNTGELFF.

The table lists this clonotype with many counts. CDR3 bases: TGTGCCAGCAGTTTTGGGGGGGGCAGCGGCTATGGCTACACCTTC. Protein: CASSFGGGSGYGYTF. The chain has TRBV12-3 or TRBV12-4 and TRBJ1-2; D is perhaps TRBD1 (6 bases). The CDR3 runs 15 residues. V was clipped by 3 bases and J by 4 bases, with 15 bases between them.

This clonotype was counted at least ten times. In DNA, the CDR3 is TGTGCCAGCATAAAGGTAGCTGAAGCTTTCTTT. It codes for CASIKVAEAFF. The chain combines TRBV2 with TRBJ1-1; D is unclear. V was cut by 7 bases and J by 6 bases, with 9 bases left in between. Germline V lookup: CDR1 SNHLY, CDR2 FYNNEI. The CDR3 length is 11 residues.

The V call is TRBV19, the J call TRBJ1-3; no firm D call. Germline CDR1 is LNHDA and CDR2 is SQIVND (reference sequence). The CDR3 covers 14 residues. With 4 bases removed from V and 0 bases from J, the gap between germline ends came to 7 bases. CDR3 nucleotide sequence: TGTGCCAGTAGTACCTCATACTCTGGAAACACCATATATTTT. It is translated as CASSTSYSGNTIYF.

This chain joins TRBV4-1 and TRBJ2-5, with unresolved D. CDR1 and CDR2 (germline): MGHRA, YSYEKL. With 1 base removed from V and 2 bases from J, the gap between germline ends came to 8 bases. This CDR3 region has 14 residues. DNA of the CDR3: TGCGCCAGCAGCCAAGGGTCACGGCAAGAGACCCAGTACTTC. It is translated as CASSQGSRQETQYF.